Below, 6 T cell receptor beta chains from the same sample are listed, as sequenced in a study of vaccination and CD4 T cells after COVID-19. MiXCR, run by TCRdb on the PCR reads, gives a single entry per CDR3 protein. In the table there are some 28,000 distinct CDR3 sequences, 50% of which are singletons. Time point of the sample: late sampling 161 to 241 days after vaccination in a few convalescent patients. The sample was CD4+ T cells from blood, taken about 7 months after SARS-CoV-2 vaccination. The source is a human donor who had recovered from COVID-19.

There are a few counts of this clonotype. The V call is TRBV20-1, the J call TRBJ2-3; TRBD2 matches 10 bases. Trimming cost V 5 bases and J 0 bases; bases outside gene matches: 2. The CDR3 is 14 amino acids. The germline gives CDR1 DFQATT, CDR2 SNEGSKA (reference sequence). CDR3 sequence reads: CSAWTSGSTDTQYF. The CDR3 DNA is TGCAGTGCTTGGACTAGCGGTAGCACAGATACGCAGTATTTT.

V usage is TRBV7-9 and J usage is TRBJ2-7; 9 positions match TRBD2. Germline assignment: CDR1 SEHNR and CDR2 FQNEAQ (reference sequence). V was pared by 1 base and J by 5 bases, with 6 bases of the junction left unmatched. CDR3 length equals 15 residues. This CDR3 reads CASSLGVSGSDEQYF. The CDR3 region has the DNA TGTGCCAGCAGCTTAGGGGTTAGCGGGAGTGACGAGCAGTACTTC.

V and J are TRBV7-2 and TRBJ2-1; D not resolved. The germline CDR1 and CDR2 sequences are SGHTA and FQGNSA. The CDR3 length is 11 residues. V was trimmed by 2 bases and J by 5 bases, leaving 1 base between them. This chain's CDR3 is CASSLHNEQFF. CDR3 nucleotide sequence: TGTGCCAGCAGCTTACACAATGAGCAGTTCTTC.

In its sample, this clonotype was seen once. The V and J genes are TRBV7-2 and TRBJ2-7, with TRBD2 identical over 13 bases. The CDR3 loop spans 21 amino acids. The V gene's germline CDR1 is SGHTA and CDR2 FQGNSA. V lost 1 base to trimming and J lost 3 bases; unmatched junction nucleotides: 18. CDR3 amino acids: CASSLERISDSGLAGVYEQYF. CDR3 nucleotides: TGTGCCAGCAGCTTAGAGAGAATTTCGGACTCCGGACTAGCGGGAGTCTACGAGCAGTACTTC.

V is TRBV4-1 and J is TRBJ2-6; D perhaps matches TRBD2 (5 bases). V lost 0 bases to trimming and J lost 0 bases, with 6 bases between them. Per germline, CDR1 MGHRA and CDR2 YSYEKL. This CDR3 spans 16 amino acids. The CDR3: CASSQEEGSGANVLTF. In DNA form, the CDR3 reads TGCGCCAGCAGCCAAGAAGAGGGCTCTGGGGCCAACGTCCTGACTTTC.

The V and J genes are TRBV7-9 and TRBJ2-7; 7 bases are a match to TRBD1. The CDR3 totals 13 residues. Germline CDR1 reads SEHNR; CDR2 reads FQNEAQ (reference sequence). J was trimmed by 3 bases and V by 3 bases; bases with no gene match: 2. CDR3 bases: TGTGCCAGCAGCTTCCGGGACAGCTACGAGCAGTACTTC. Translating gives CASSFRDSYEQYF.